This T cell receptor (beta chain) was obtained from a study of blood T cells in healthy people across ages. For the second PCR, which ran for roughly 6 to 11 cycles, a sample-barcoded 5' primer and a J-beta primer mix were used. One entry per CDR3 protein, called by TCRdb with MiXCR from the 5' RACE reads. The sample lists approximately 850,000 distinct CDR3 sequences, around two fifths occurring once. Comments on this clonotype: At one of its ends the junction is not consistent with the germline gene, which may arise from a read error.

Germline V gives CDR1 DFQATT, CDR2 SNEGSKA (reference sequence). The CDR3 covers 11 residues. This TCR came from a man in his sixties in good health. The V gene is TRBV20-1, the J gene TRBJ1-1; D is uncertain. Sequenced material: blood. This CDR3 reads CSARRRTESFF. The CDR3 DNA follows: TGCAGTGCTAGGAGGAGGACTGAATCTTTCTTT.